The clone carrying this TCR beta chain was found once. The target antigen is unknown. These data are taken from a study of cytomegalovirus exposure and HLA in healthy donors. Overall study: Samples from HLA-typed donors yielded approximately 80 million unique TCRs in an early data release. Study conclusions and caveats: Among donors in an Asian-associated ancestry cluster, a later analysis reportedly found fewer N-insertions than the roughly 650-donor mean. Immune exposure was documented only through CMV serostatus. The likely explanation for a cluster of highly shared sequence variants was sequencing artifact.

PCR amplification relied on 60 Vbeta primers (plus 13 Jbeta primers). Using immunoSEQ multiplex PCR, the repertoire was profiled, and TCRdb retains in-frame clones only, with some absent. Among fewer than 150,000 clones listed, around 80% were seen once. V shed 6 bases and J 3 bases; nucleotides not matched to a gene: 7. Per germline, CDR1 MNHEY and CDR2 SVGAGI. The CDR3 contains 14 residues. What was sequenced was PBMCs. The receptor was isolated from a man in his thirties or forties in good health and CMV-seronegative. The rearrangement joins TRBV6-5 to TRBJ2-7, with TRBD1 matching over 8 bases. In nucleotides, the CDR3 is TGTGCCAGCAGGGACAGGGCGGACCTCTACGAGCAGTACTTC. This translates into CASRDRADLYEQYF.